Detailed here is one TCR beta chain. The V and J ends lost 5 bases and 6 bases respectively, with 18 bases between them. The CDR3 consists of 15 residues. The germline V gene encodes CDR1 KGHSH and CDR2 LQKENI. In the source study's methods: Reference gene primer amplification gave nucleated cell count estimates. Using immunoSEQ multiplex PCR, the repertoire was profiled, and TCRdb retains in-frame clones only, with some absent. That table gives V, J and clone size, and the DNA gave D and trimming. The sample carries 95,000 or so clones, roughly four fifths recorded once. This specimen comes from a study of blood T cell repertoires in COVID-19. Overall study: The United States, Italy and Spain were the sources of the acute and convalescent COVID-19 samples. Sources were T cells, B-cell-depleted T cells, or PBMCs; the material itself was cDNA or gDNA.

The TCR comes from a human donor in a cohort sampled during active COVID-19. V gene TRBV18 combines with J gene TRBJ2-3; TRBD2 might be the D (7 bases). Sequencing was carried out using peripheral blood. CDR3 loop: CASSKDSLSGDTQYF. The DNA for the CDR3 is TGTGCCAGCTCAAAGGACAGCCTTAGCGGGGATACGCAGTATTTT.